The 19 T cell receptor beta chains listed next were all sequenced from one sample in a study of early T cells in non-severe SARS-CoV-2 infection. TCRdb re-analysed the 5' RACE reads in MiXCR, keeping a single row per CDR3 protein. Of some 50,000 distinct CDR3 sequences listed, about 4% are singletons. The sequenced material came from whole blood. The source of these receptors is an adult who was a healthcare worker with PCR-confirmed SARS-CoV-2 infection or an uninfected control (not recorded which).

This clonotype came up a few times. This chain links TRBV5-1 with TRBJ2-7; 10 nucleotides match TRBD1. Germline-derived CDR1 and CDR2 are SGHRS and YFSETQ. This CDR3 is 14 amino acids long. The V gene end was trimmed by 4 bases and the J gene end by 7 bases; junction bases not matched to a gene: 8. DNA of the CDR3: TGCGCCAGCAGCGAAGGGACAGGGGCTGTGGAGCAGTACTTC. This gives the protein CASSEGTGAVEQYF.

At least ten counts were recorded for this clonotype. V gene TRBV6-2 or TRBV6-3 combines with J gene TRBJ1-2, with TRBD1 identical over 9 bases. Per the germline V gene, CDR1 is MNHEY and CDR2 is SVGEGT. This CDR3 spans 14 amino acids. V dropped 6 bases and J dropped 9; count of bases not matched to a gene: 11. In DNA form, the CDR3 reads TGTGCCAGCAGAGGGACAGGGTCACGAAGTAGCTACACCTTC. Translated: CASRGTGSRSSYTF.

This clonotype was seen only a few times. In DNA form, the CDR3 reads TGCACCAACTTTGGGAGGGGCCGCCGCACTGGAAACACCATATATTTT. Translated, it gives CTNFGRGRRTGNTIYF. This chain uses TRBV29-1 with TRBJ1-3; maybe TRBD1 (5 bases). In germline, CDR1 is SQVTM, CDR2 ANQGSEA. The CDR3 runs to 16 residues. Combining the CDR3 with reference TRBV29-1 and TRBJ1-3 gives the whole variable domain SAVISQKPSRDICQRGTSLTIQCQVDSQVTMMFWYRQQPGQSLTLIATANQGSEATYESGFVIDKFPISRPNLTFSTLTVSNMSPEDSSIYLCTNFGRGRRTGNTIYFGEGSWLTVV.

This clonotype was seen more than once but under ten times. This sequence joins TRBV10-3 and TRBJ2-3, with D perhaps matching TRBD1 (6 bases). Trimming stripped 4 bases from V and 6 bases from J, with 11 bases between. In germline, CDR1 is ENHRY, CDR2 SYGVKD. The CDR3 contains 13 residues. The CDR3 sequence is CAISAGDGDTQYF. In nucleotides, the CDR3 is TGTGCCATCAGTGCAGGGGACGGCGATACGCAGTATTTT.

This clonotype has just a few counts. The chain couples TRBV27 to TRBJ1-2; a possible D gene is TRBD1 (5 bases). V dropped 6 bases and J dropped 1 base, with 21 bases sitting between them. This CDR3 has 17 amino acids. The germline V gene encodes CDR1 MNHEY and CDR2 SMNVEV (reference sequence). The chain's CDR3 is CASSQLGRGDDNYGYTF. CDR3 nucleotides: TGTGCCAGCAGCCAATTAGGGCGGGGCGATGATAACTATGGCTACACCTTC.

This chain links TRBV5-1 with TRBJ2-2, with D uncertain. The CDR3 is 13 amino acids. Germline V gene lookup returns CDR1 SGHRS and CDR2 YFSETQ. Trimming removed 2 bases from V and 4 bases from J, with 6 bases in between. The CDR3 region has the DNA TGCGCCAGCAGCTTTTCGAGCACCGGGGAGCTGTTTTTT. It yields the protein CASSFSSTGELFF. Based on the CDR3 plus reference TRBV5-1 and TRBJ2-2, the full variable domain is KAGVTQTPRYLIKTRGQQVTLSCSPISGHRSVSWYQQTPGQGLQFLFEYFSETQRNKGNFPGRFSGRQFSNSRSEMNVSTLELGDSALYLCASSFSSTGELFFGEGSRLTVL.

In this sample, this clonotype turned up many times. The J gene is TRBJ2-1, the V gene TRBV4-2; D might be TRBD2 (5 bases). Germline CDR1 is LGHNA and CDR2 is YNFKEQ. The CDR3 length is 15 residues. The V gene lost 2 bases and the J gene lost 4 bases, with 12 bases spanning the gap. CDR3 in amino acids: CASSQLLSGYNEQFF. In DNA form, the CDR3 reads TGTGCCAGCAGCCAATTGTTATCGGGGTACAATGAGCAGTTCTTC.

This clonotype was seen repeatedly, ten times or more. The chain links TRBV19 to TRBJ2-6; D is perhaps TRBD1 (5 bases). Germline CDR1 reads LNHDA; CDR2 reads SQIVND (reference sequence). V was shortened by 6 bases and J by 0 bases, with 18 bases between the two germline ends. The CDR3 totals 18 residues. CDR3 bases: TGTGCCAGTAGCCTCCAGGGTAATAGAATCTCTGGGGCCAACGTCCTGACTTTC. It yields the protein CASSLQGNRISGANVLTF. The variable domain in full, completed from reference TRBV19 and TRBJ2-6, reads DGGITQSPKYLFRKEGQNVTLSCEQNLNHDAMYWYRQDPGQGLRLIYYSQIVNDFQKGDIAEGYSVSREKKESFPLTVTSAQKNPTAFYLCASSLQGNRISGANVLTFGAGSRLTVL.

This clonotype appeared many times. The rearrangement joins TRBV12-5 to TRBJ1-1, with TRBD1 matching over 7 bases. After removal of 1 base from V and 8 bases from J, the junction contained 4 bases not matched to a gene. The CDR3 runs 13 residues. The germline CDR1 and CDR2 sequences are LGHNT and FRNRAP. CDR3 loop: CASGLAQDREAFF. DNA of the CDR3: TGTGCTAGTGGTTTGGCTCAGGACAGGGAAGCTTTCTTT.

Many counts were recorded for this clonotype. This chain joins TRBV29-1 and TRBJ2-7; a possible D gene is TRBD1 (6 bases). Trimming removed 6 bases at V and 5 bases at J, with 11 bases between. This CDR3 spans 11 amino acids. Germline V gene lookup returns CDR1 SQVTM and CDR2 ANQGSEA. The CDR3 sequence: CSVPQGHEQYF. For the CDR3, the DNA is TGCAGCGTACCACAGGGCCACGAGCAGTACTTC.

In this sample, this clonotype turned up many times. The junction shows a germline mismatch at one end, possibly a read error. The chain has TRBV14 and TRBJ2-3; 9 nucleotides match TRBD2. Germline CDR1 SGHDN, CDR2 FVKESK. This CDR3 has 12 residues. The CDR3 protein is CASSFTSGWLHF. CDR3 in DNA: TGTGCCAGCAGCTTTACTAGCGGGTGGCTGCATTTT.

This clonotype was observed a few times. The chain recombines TRBV19 with TRBJ2-7; D tentatively reads TRBD1 or TRBD2 (5 bases each). Germline V gene lookup returns CDR1 LNHDA and CDR2 SQIVND (reference sequence). The CDR3 totals 12 residues. V dropped 10 bases and J dropped 1 base, with 11 bases sitting between them. The CDR3 region is CATSGTSYEQYF. As DNA, the CDR3 is TGTGCCACTTCCGGGACGTCCTACGAGCAGTACTTC.

This clonotype came up many times. The V call is TRBV29-1, the J call TRBJ2-1, with 10 bases matching TRBD1. The CDR3 is made up of 13 amino acids. In germline, CDR1 is SQVTM, CDR2 ANQGSEA. Trimming cost V 8 bases and J 7 bases; bases outside gene matches: 8. The DNA for the CDR3 is TGCAGCCTGGGGGGGACAGGGGTAAATGAGCAGTTCTTC. This sequence encodes CSLGGTGVNEQFF.

In this sample, this clonotype turned up many times. The chain carries TRBV29-1 and TRBJ2-3; TRBD1 matches at 8 bases. The CDR3 sequence is 16 residues long. The germline V gene encodes CDR1 SQVTM and CDR2 ANQGSEA. V lost 5 bases and J lost 2; bases outside the gene matches: 12. The CDR3 loop is CSVPYGAGGFTDTQYF. The CDR3 nucleotides are TGCAGCGTTCCGTATGGGGCAGGGGGCTTCACAGATACGCAGTATTTT.

The table lists this clonotype with many counts. The chain has TRBV14 and TRBJ1-2, with 7 bases that match TRBD1. Germline V gene data show CDR1 as SGHDN and CDR2 as FVKESK. CDR3 length equals 13 residues. With V trimmed by 4 bases and J by 4 bases, 3 bases remained unmatched. CDR3 sequence (DNA): TGTGCCAGCAGCCCGACAGGGTTCTATGGCTACACCTTC. Translating it yields CASSPTGFYGYTF.

The genes are TRBV4-3 and TRBJ2-1; D is uncertain. CDR1 and CDR2 from the germline V gene are LGHNA and YSLEER. Trimming took 1 base from V and 5 from J, leaving 9 bases between them. CDR3 length equals 14 residues. The CDR3 loop is CASSQANADNEQFF. In DNA, the CDR3 is TGCGCCAGCAGCCAAGCCAACGCCGACAATGAGCAGTTCTTC.

This clonotype was seen many times. For the CDR3, the DNA is TGCAGTGCTAGAGATCTGCTAGAAGAGACCCAGTACTTC. Its translation: CSARDLLEETQYF. The chain uses TRBV20-1 and TRBJ2-5; D call uncertain. The CDR3 runs to 13 residues. Deletions cut 0 bases from V and 3 bases from J, with 8 bases between. Germline V gene data show CDR1 as DFQATT and CDR2 as SNEGSKA (reference sequence).

This clonotype was counted many times. J is TRBJ2-4 and V is TRBV20-1, with D perhaps matching TRBD1 (6 bases). V was cut by 6 bases and J by 6 bases, with 15 bases left in between. The CDR3 sequence is 13 residues long. CDR1 and CDR2 from the germline V gene are DFQATT and SNEGSKA (reference sequence). CDR3 loop: CSANNRDINIQYF. CDR3 bases: TGCAGTGCAAACAACCGGGACATAAACATTCAGTACTTC.

This clonotype was observed many times. The chain is built from TRBV7-9 and TRBJ2-3; D remains ambiguous. This CDR3 is built from 13 residues. Germline assignment: CDR1 SEHNR and CDR2 FQNEAQ (reference sequence). V lost 5 bases and J lost 2, with 8 bases in between. The CDR3 nucleotides read TGTGCCAGCAGCCGACTCGACACAGATACGCAGTATTTT. Translation: CASSRLDTDTQYF.